This T cell receptor (beta chain) emerged from a study of cytomegalovirus exposure and HLA in healthy donors (dated by TCRdb to the late 2010s). Background for the entire study: According to an earlier analysis of around 600 of the donors, some 180 million T cells yielded approximately 120 million unique TCR beta sequences and about 300 Gb of sequence data. An earlier analysis of 587 of the donors used high-throughput TCR beta sequencing to judge whether each TCR beta V gene segment behaved as functional or pseudogenic. The study aimed to test whether cataloging public T cell receptors could reveal signatures of past pathogen exposure. Because of strong linkage in the cohort, roughly five DR-DQ haplotypes were treated as single units for association and clustering. Donor age, sex, ethnicity and CMV serostatus were collected together with the repertoire data. The study combined high-throughput TCR immunosequencing, statistical association of individual TCRs with disease status, and machine learning to predict cytomegalovirus infection status. The number of donors typed differed by locus, with about 629-640 for A, B, C, DRB1 and DQB1, roughly 550 for DQA1, 600 to 610 for DPA1, and approximately 470 for DPB1. In a later analysis, previously published TCR beta repertoires from hundreds of donors were re-analyzed and high-resolution HLA genotyping was added so that TCR occurrence patterns could be studied. Both class I and class II loci were covered by HLA typing, at four-digit resolution. Approximately 310 gigabases of sequencing data and around 88 million unique TCR sequences made up an early release that covered about 640 HLA-typed donors. Of the roughly 400 genotyped donors, 75% to 85% were placed in the genetic ancestry cluster associated with self-reported Caucasian donors. All discovery cohort repertoires had been generated on a single sequencing platform. In addition to the first cohort of approximately 650 subjects, a separate validation cohort of 120 different subjects was used. The later analysis used no new phenotypic data to find candidate immune exposures, relying instead on TCR beta sequences and their occurrence across donors. The T cell repertoires of under 700 subjects were profiled by immunosequencing and related to cytomegalovirus serostatus. In a later genetic analysis, genome-wide SNP genotypes for about three fifths of the roughly 670 donors were used, and that subset was treated as a discovery cohort. Among about 390 genotyped donors of the cohort, an average of around 240,000 unique TCR beta nucleotide sequences were sequenced per donor, around 20% of them non-productive. Results the study describes overall, beyond this receptor: In vitro tests confirmed that three of the cytomegalovirus-associated TCR beta chains recognize cytomegalovirus antigens. In a later analysis, TCR association rates were found to vary across HLA loci, with the most associated TCRs seen for DRB1 alleles and the fewest for HLA-C alleles. Compared with equally common non-associated chains, HLA-associated TCR beta chains in a later analysis were more clonally expanded and had lower generation probabilities. The classifier was reported to diagnose cytomegalovirus status with high specificity and sensitivity in both the original cohort and the validation cohort. Because HLA typing was missing for some donors at each locus, association tests included only the typed subset. A later genetic analysis associated a missense DCLRE1C variant with V-gene and J-gene trimming of TCR beta chains, and an independent cohort replicated the association. Most CMV-associated TCR beta chains appeared to be HLA-restricted in a later analysis, and the HLA associations seemed to be driven largely by CMV exposure. The only immune exposure information available for the cohort was CMV serostatus. When HLA alleles, especially DR and DQ, strongly co-occurred, TCR associations were difficult to assign to individual alleles. A cluster of highly shared sequence variants was judged likely to represent a technical artifact of the sequencing pipeline. The authors suggested that the approach could potentially be generalized to other disease states and immunological phenotypes. The presence/absence analyses assumed that sequencing depth was roughly uniform across donors, and that assumption may not be true. Some 15 rarely observed V segments, including chromosome 9 orphons, were excluded from the earlier analysis of almost 600 of the donors because counts were too low. In an earlier analysis of around 500 of the donors, most TCR beta V segments appeared in productive rearrangements about 90% or about 30% of the time, broadly matching IMGT annotations. Some IMGT-functional V segments, including TRBV6-2 and TRBV6-3, could not be told apart with the 87-base-pair reads, so those segments were excluded. A further reported finding was that TCR beta sequences accurately predicted the HLA-A and HLA-B alleles for most subjects in the first cohort. A total of roughly 160 TCR beta chains were listed by the study as associated with cytomegalovirus. Specific HLA alleles were associated with 15,000 to 20,000 TCR beta sequences at a false discovery rate of 0.05 in a later analysis. A later analysis reported that several top co-occurrence clusters appeared linked to parvovirus B19, influenza, CMV and Epstein-Barr virus. According to a later genetic analysis, donors in an Asian-associated ancestry cluster had fewer N-insertions in productive TCRs than the approximately 630-donor mean. Only TCR beta chains were sequenced in this cohort, and the absence of alpha or paired-chain data limited detectable features. Most TCR sequences were seen in very few donors, while some public TCRs were found in many individuals. Correlated functional status among segregating V segments might be attributable to linkage disequilibrium, but an unknown experimental factor could not be ruled out.

Via the germline V gene, CDR1 is SGHDT and CDR2 YYEEEE. Trimming leaves V shorter by 0 bases and J shorter by 1 base, with the junction holding 6 bases beyond the gene matches. Including the terminal cysteine and phenylalanine, the CDR3 comprises 17 residues. The kept DNA is CDR3 alone, 51 bases in frame from the first base. Details on this clone: Its target antigen remains unknown. Nothing much larger sits one base from this clone, and base qualities are not available.

The cohort comprised fewer than 700 healthy bone marrow donors. Cohort members were all nominally healthy when sampled, although unrecorded immune exposures were likely present. Of the approximately 700 cohort members, some 270 had positive CMV serostatus and just over 350 had negative CMV serostatus, and CMV serostatus was not recorded for the donor. Each donor provided a peripheral blood sample, and peripheral blood mononuclear cells were used for TCR beta sequencing. Genomic DNA was extracted from the blood cell samples with the Qiagen DNeasy Blood Extraction Kit. The library was obtained by the immunoSEQ multiplex PCR assay. For the multiplex PCR, a mixture combining 60 forward primers for TCR Vbeta segments and 13 reverse primers for TCR Jbeta segments was used. The CDR3 region of rearranged TCR beta genes was amplified from genomic DNA by a multiplex PCR assay. The Illumina HiSeq System was used to sequence the amplified TCR beta libraries as 87-base-pair reads. For the original study's pipeline: In a later analysis, approximately 74 million unique TCR beta chains were counted across the approximately 640 repertoires, and approximately 11 million of these chains were shared by at least two donors. A nearest-neighbor algorithm error-corrected the raw reads and collapsed the reads into unique sequences, merging closely related sequences to remove PCR and sequencing errors. V, D and J gene segments were assigned by aligning CDR3 sequences to IMGT reference sequences. Each retained sequence needed at least a six-nucleotide match to both a V gene segment and a J gene segment. Rearrangements were classified as productive when the CDR3 lacked stop codons and remained in frame with V and J, and all other rearrangements were classified as non-productive. CDR3 was defined by IMGT convention, running from the second conserved V-encoded cysteine to the conserved J-encoded phenylalanine. In an earlier analysis of approximately 590 of the donors, sequences lacking an unambiguous match to a single V gene segment were excluded. In an earlier analysis of several hundred of the donors, V segments were called functional above 56.7% productive rearrangements and were called segregating when the between-donor standard deviation exceeded 5%. To diagnose cytomegalovirus status from the catalog of TCR beta chain sequences, a statistical classification framework was built. In a later analysis, V and J genes were assigned by comparing TCR nucleotide sequences against IMGT/GENE-DB human TR gene sequences. Using the TCRdist pipeline, a later analysis assigned CDR3 sequences along with most-parsimonious VDJ recombination scenarios. In a later analysis, each TCR beta chain was defined by its CDR3 amino acid sequence together with its V-gene family, and reads without a unique V-gene family were excluded. As a way to deal with suspected cross-contamination and a sequencing artifact, a later analysis dropped 640 or so nucleotide sequences that were highly shared and had low generation probability. In a later analysis, a clonal expansion index for each public chain was calculated from normalized within-repertoire ranks of inferred template counts. Generation probabilities in a later analysis came from a VDJ recombination model fitted to out-of-frame rearrangements, and those results were checked against IGoR. In a later analysis, TCR-TCR, TCR-HLA and TCR-CMV co-occurrence was scored with hypergeometric tests, and a repertoire-size bias correction was applied to TCR pairs. In a later analysis, false discovery rates were estimated by permuting HLA or CMV assignments 20 times. In a later analysis, co-occurring TCRs were grouped with DBSCAN, and TCRdist sequence similarity was added when clustering was performed within HLA-allele-positive subsets. Repertoires with fewer than 30,000 or more than 120,000 public chains, plus five repertoires with anomalous nucleotide sharing, were excluded from co-occurrence clustering. TCRdb carries this immuneACCESS record with in-frame sequences only. Its versions omit some clonotypes, under half of them owing to an unresolved V gene in the studies checked, with the rest unexplained. From that table come the V and J calls and clone size; the DNA was used to work out D and trimming. This sample lists approximately 91,000 clones; 81% were detected once. The ten largest make up 10% of the sample.

The receptor was isolated from a human donor in good health. The sequenced sample consisted of PBMCs. The sequence links TRBV5-6 to TRBJ2-3; 9 central nucleotides agree with TRBD1. The CDR3 is CASSLEGQGRGTDTQYF. The nucleotide sequence reads TGTGCCAGCAGCTTGGAGGGACAGGGCCGGGGCACAGATACGCAGTATTTT.